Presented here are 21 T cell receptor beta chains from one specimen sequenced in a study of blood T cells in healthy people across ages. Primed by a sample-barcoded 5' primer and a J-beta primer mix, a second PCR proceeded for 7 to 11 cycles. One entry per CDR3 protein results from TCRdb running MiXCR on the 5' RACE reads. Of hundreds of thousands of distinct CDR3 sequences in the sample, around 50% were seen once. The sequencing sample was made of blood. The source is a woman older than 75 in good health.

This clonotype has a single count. CDR3 loop: CSVQGASNQPQHF. CDR3 nucleotide sequence: TGCAGCGTTCAGGGGGCGAGCAATCAGCCCCAGCATTTT. This chain uses TRBV29-1 with TRBJ1-5; 8 nucleotides agree with TRBD1. Trimming cost V 5 bases and J 1 base; bases outside gene matches: 1. CDR1 and CDR2 (germline): SQVTM, ANQGSEA. The CDR3 extends over 13 amino acids.

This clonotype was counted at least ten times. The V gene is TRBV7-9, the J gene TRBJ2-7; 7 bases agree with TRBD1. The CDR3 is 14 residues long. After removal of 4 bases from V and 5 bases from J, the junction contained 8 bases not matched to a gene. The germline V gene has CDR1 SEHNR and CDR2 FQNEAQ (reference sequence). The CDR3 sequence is CASSSHRGSNEQYF. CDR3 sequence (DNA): TGTGCCAGCAGCTCCCACAGGGGCTCAAACGAGCAGTACTTC.

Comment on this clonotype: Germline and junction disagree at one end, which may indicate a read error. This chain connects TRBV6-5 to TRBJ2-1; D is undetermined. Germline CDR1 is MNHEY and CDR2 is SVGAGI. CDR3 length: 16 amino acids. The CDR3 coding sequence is TGTGCCAGCAGTTGGGAAACCTCGACTGGTTACAATGGGCAGTTCTTC. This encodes CASSWETSTGYNGQFF.

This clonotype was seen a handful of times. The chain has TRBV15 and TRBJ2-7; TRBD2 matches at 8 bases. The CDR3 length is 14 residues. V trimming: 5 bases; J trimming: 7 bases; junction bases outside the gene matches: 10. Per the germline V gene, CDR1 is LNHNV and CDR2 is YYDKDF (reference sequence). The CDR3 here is CATSPDKIAGEQYF. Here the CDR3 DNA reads TGTGCCACCAGCCCCGATAAAATAGCGGGGGAGCAGTACTTC.

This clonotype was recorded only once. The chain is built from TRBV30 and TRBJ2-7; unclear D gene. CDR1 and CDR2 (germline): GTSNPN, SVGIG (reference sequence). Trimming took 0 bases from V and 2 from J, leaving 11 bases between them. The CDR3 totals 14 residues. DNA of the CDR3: TGTGCCTGGAGTGTACGGGTGAAAGCCTACGAGCAGTACTTC. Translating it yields CAWSVRVKAYEQYF. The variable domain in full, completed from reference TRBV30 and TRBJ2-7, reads SQTIHQWPATLVQPVGSPLSLECTVEGTSNPNLYWYRQAAGRGLQLLFYSVGIGQISSEVPQNLSASRPQDRQFILSSKKLLLSDSGFYLCAWSVRVKAYEQYFGPGTRLTVT.

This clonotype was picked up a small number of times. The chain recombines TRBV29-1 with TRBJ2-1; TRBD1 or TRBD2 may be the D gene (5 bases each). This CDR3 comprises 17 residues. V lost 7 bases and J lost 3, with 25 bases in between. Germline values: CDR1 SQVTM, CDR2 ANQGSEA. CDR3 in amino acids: CSANGAPGRGNYNEQFF. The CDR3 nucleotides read TGCAGCGCAAATGGAGCCCCAGGGAGAGGGAACTACAATGAGCAGTTCTTC.

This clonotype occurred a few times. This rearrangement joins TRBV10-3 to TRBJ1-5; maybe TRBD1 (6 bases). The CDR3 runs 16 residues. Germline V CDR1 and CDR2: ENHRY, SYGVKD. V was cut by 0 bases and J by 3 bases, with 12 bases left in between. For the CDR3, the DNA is TGTGCCATCAGTGAGTCGGGCAGGGGCCCCAATCAGCCCCAGCATTTT. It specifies CAISESGRGPNQPQHF.

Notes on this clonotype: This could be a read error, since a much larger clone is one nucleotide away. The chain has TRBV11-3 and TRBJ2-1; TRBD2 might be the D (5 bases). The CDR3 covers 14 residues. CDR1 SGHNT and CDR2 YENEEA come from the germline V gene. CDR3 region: CASSLGFAGNERFF. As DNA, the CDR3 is TGTGCCAGCAGCTTAGGATTTGCGGGCAATGAGCGGTTCTTC.

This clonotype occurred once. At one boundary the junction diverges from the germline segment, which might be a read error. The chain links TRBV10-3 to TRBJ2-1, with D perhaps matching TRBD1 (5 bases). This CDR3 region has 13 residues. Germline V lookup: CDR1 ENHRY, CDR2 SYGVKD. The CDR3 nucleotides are TGTGCCATCAAGGGGCCAAATGACAATGAGCGGTTCTTC. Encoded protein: CAIKGPNDNERFF.

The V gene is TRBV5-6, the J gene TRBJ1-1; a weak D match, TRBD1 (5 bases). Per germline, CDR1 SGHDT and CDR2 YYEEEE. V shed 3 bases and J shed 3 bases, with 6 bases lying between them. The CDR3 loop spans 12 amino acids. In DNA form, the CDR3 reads TGTGCCAGCAGCTGGGGACACACTGAAGCTTTCTTT. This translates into CASSWGHTEAFF.

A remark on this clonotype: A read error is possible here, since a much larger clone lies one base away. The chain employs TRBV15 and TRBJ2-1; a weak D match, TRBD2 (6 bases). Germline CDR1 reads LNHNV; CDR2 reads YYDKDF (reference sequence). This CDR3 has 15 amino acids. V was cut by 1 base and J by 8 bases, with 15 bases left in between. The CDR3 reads CATSRGLTGVDEQFF. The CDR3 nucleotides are TGTGCCACCAGCAGAGGACTAACGGGAGTTGATGAGCAGTTCTTC. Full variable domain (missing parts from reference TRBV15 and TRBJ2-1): DAMVIQNPRYQVTQFGKPVTLSCSQTLNHNVMYWYQQKSSQAPKLLFHYYDKDFNNEADTPDNFQSRRPNTSFCFLDIRSPGLGDTAMYLCATSRGLTGVDEQFFGPGTRLTVL.

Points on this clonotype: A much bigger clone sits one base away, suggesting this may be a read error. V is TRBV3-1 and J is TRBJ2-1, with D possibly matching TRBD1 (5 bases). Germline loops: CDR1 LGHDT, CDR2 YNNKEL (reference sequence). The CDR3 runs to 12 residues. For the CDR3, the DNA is TGTGCCGGCAGCCAGGGCTCGAAGGGGCAGTTCTTC. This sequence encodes CAGSQGSKGQFF.

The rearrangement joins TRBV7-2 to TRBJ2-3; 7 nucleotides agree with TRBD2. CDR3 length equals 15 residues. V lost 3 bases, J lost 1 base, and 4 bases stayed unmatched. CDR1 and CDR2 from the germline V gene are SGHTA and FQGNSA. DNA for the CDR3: TGTGCCAGCAGCTTCAAACGGGGGGGCACAGATACGCAGTATTTT. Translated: CASSFKRGGTDTQYF.

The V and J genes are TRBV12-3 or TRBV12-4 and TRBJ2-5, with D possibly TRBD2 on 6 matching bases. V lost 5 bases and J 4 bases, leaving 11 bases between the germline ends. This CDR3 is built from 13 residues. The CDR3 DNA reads TGTGCCAGCAGTGCGGGGAATGGAGAGACCCAGTACTTC. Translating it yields CASSAGNGETQYF.

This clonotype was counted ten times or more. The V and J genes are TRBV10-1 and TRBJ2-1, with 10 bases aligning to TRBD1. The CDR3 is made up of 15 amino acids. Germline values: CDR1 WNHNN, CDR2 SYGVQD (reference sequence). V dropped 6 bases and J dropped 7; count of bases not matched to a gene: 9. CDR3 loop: CASSRDRGLKNEQFF. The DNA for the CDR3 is TGCGCCAGCAGCCGCGACAGGGGGCTTAAAAATGAGCAGTTCTTC.

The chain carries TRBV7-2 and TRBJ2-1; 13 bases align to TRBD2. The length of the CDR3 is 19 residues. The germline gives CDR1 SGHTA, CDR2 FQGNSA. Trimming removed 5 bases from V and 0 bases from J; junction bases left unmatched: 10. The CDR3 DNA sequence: TGTGCCAGCAGCCAACTAGCGGGAGGGCCAGGGAGCTCCTACAATGAGCAGTTCTTC. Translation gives CASSQLAGGPGSSYNEQFF. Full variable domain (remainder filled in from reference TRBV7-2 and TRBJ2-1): GAGVSQSPSNKVTEKGKDVELRCDPISGHTALYWYRQSLGQGLEFLIYFQGNSAPDKSGLPSDRFSAERTGGSVSTLTIQRTQQEDSAVYLCASSQLAGGPGSSYNEQFFGPGTRLTVL.

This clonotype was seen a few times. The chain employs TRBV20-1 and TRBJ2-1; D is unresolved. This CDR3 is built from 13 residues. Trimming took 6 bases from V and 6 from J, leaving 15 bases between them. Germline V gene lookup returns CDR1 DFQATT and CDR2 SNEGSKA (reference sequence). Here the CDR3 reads CSARWQPANEQFF. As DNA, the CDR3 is TGCAGTGCGAGATGGCAGCCGGCCAATGAGCAGTTCTTC.

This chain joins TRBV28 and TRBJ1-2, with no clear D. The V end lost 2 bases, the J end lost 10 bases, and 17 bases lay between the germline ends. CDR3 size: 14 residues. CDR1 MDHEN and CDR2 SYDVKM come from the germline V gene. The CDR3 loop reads CASSLIGPGEAYTF. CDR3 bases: TGTGCCAGCAGTTTAATTGGACCCGGGGAGGCCTACACCTTC.

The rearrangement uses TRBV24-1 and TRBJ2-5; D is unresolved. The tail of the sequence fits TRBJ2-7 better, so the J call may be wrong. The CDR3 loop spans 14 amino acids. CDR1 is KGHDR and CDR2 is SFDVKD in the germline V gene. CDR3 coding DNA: TGTGCCACCAGTGATGGCTCGTTCCTAGGCGAGCAGTACTTC. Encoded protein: CATSDGSFLGEQYF.

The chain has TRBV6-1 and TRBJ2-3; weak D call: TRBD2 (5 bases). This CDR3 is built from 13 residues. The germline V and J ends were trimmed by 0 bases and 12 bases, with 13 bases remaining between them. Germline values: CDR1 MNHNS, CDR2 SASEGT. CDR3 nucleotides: TGTGCCAGCAGTGAAGCGCTTTACGGGGAACAGTATTTT. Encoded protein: CASSEALYGEQYF.

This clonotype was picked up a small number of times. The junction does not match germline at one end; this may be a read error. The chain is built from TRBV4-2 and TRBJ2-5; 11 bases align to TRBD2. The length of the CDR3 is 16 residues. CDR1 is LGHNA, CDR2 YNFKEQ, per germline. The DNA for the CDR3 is TGTGCCAGCGGCCAAGAGCTAGCGGGAGGCCTCCCTATTGTGTACTTC. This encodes CASGQELAGGLPIVYF.